This T cell receptor (beta chain) was obtained from a study of shared clonotypes between healthy human individuals. The length of the CDR3 is 16 residues. Trimming removed 5 bases from V and 5 bases from J, with 21 bases in between. Germline V lookup: CDR1 MGHRA, CDR2 YSYEKL. The assay used deep level. The assay was immunoSEQ multiplex PCR, and TCRdb's table has in-frame clones only and misses some. The table includes about 320,000 clones, around 86% detected once. This sequence originates from a man between 18 and 35 years old in good health. The sequenced sample was memory CD8+ T cells sorted from blood. As to subset: CD45RO+ cells pooled with CCR7-negative TemRA cells. This chain uses TRBV4-1 with TRBJ1-1; D is undetermined. The CDR3 reads CASSNSPGPGMTEAFF. The CDR3 nucleotides read TGCGCCAGCAGCAACTCCCCCGGGCCGGGCATGACTGAAGCTTTCTTT.